The TCR beta chain described here comes from a study of cytomegalovirus exposure and HLA in healthy donors. Broader study findings: A few CMV-associated chains were confirmed in vitro to be specific for CMV antigens.

As concerns this clone: What it binds is not known. At one end the junction does not follow the germline gene, possibly because of a read error.

There are 14 residues in the CDR3. Per germline, CDR1 SGHTA and CDR2 FQGNSA. The PCR made use of 60 Vbeta and 13 Jbeta primers. TCRdb keeps only in-frame clones here, not all; method: immunoSEQ multiplex PCR. Counted here are about 90,000 clones, less than 75% occurring once; the ten biggest clones make up about 5.4%. This clonotype originated in a woman between 25 and 40 years old in good health and CMV-seropositive. Sequenced material: PBMCs. The V gene is TRBV7-2, the J gene TRBJ1-1; no reliable D call. The CDR3 region is CASSRLQKNPEAFF. Here the CDR3 DNA reads TGTGCCAGCAGCCGACTTCAAAAGAACCCTGAAGCTTTCTTT.